The rows below give T cell receptor beta chains drawn from one sample of a study of T cell changes during pregnancy in multiple sclerosis. The method was immunoSEQ multiplex PCR; TCRdb's version includes in-frame clones alone and lacks a portion of them. The sample shows approximately 79,000 clones, 90% to 95% of them seen only once. The material was CD4+ T cells from peripheral blood mononuclear cells, obtained before pregnancy. These receptor sequences come from a female donor with multiple sclerosis, enrolled in a pregnancy study. The CDR3 runs from the conserved cysteine through the conserved F or W. D genes are given only for firm matches. Size is stated for part of the rows, as once, few or many counts, or as a class when the clone is expanded.

clone_size: -
j_call: TRBJ2-7
cdr3_length: 15
d_call: TRBD2
v_call: TRBV7-8
cdr3_aa: CASSLREGRRDEQYF
cdr3_nt: TGTGCCAGCAGCTTGCGGGAGGGCCGTCGTGACGAGCAGTACTTC

clone_size: -
j_call: TRBJ1-5
cdr3_length: 14
d_call: -
v_call: TRBV10-3
cdr3_aa: CAIRPGGDNQPQHF
cdr3_nt: TGTGCCATCAGACCCGGTGGAGACAATCAGCCCCAGCATTTT

clone_size: -
j_call: TRBJ2-1
cdr3_length: 14
d_call: -
v_call: TRBV7-9
cdr3_aa: CASSLAGGDNEQFF
cdr3_nt: TGTGCCAGCAGCTTAGCAGGAGGGGACAATGAGCAGTTCTTC

clone_size: -
j_call: TRBJ1-2
cdr3_length: 14
d_call: TRBD1
v_call: TRBV5-1
cdr3_aa: CASSLPGQNYGYTF
cdr3_nt: TGCGCCAGCAGCTTACCGGGACAGAACTATGGCTACACCTTC

clone_size: -
j_call: TRBJ2-3
cdr3_length: 15
d_call: TRBD2
v_call: TRBV5-4
cdr3_aa: CASSFGLAGTDTQYF
cdr3_nt: TGTGCCAGCAGCTTCGGACTAGCGGGCACAGATACGCAGTATTTT

clone_size: -
j_call: TRBJ2-3
cdr3_length: 15
d_call: -
v_call: TRBV29-1
cdr3_aa: CSVARTSLSTDTQYF
cdr3_nt: TGCAGCGTTGCCCGGACATCCCTTAGCACAGATACGCAGTATTTT

clone_size: medium-sized
j_call: TRBJ1-6
cdr3_length: 16
d_call: TRBD1
v_call: TRBV10-3
cdr3_aa: CAIRGTGSSYNSPLHF
cdr3_nt: TGTGCCATCAGGGGGACAGGGAGCTCCTATAATTCACCCCTCCACTTT

clone_size: -
j_call: TRBJ1-5
cdr3_length: 14
d_call: TRBD1
v_call: TRBV18
cdr3_aa: CASAAGGSNQPQHF
cdr3_nt: TGTGCCAGCGCGGCAGGGGGATCCAATCAGCCCCAGCATTTT

clone_size: -
j_call: TRBJ1-1
cdr3_length: 13
d_call: -
v_call: TRBV7-9
cdr3_aa: CASSLLSDTEAFF
cdr3_nt: TGTGCCAGCAGCCTGCTGTCGGACACTGAAGCTTTCTTT

clone_size: many
j_call: TRBJ2-1
cdr3_length: 15
d_call: TRBD1
v_call: TRBV18
cdr3_aa: CASSSRDRGIDEQFF
cdr3_nt: TGTGCCAGCTCCTCCAGGGACAGGGGGATCGATGAGCAGTTCTTC

clone_size: -
j_call: TRBJ2-2
cdr3_length: 16
d_call: -
v_call: TRBV9
cdr3_aa: CASSPRARENTGELFF
cdr3_nt: TGTGCCAGCAGCCCTAGAGCCAGGGAGAACACCGGGGAGCTGTTTTTT

clone_size: -
j_call: TRBJ2-2
cdr3_length: 16
d_call: TRBD1
v_call: TRBV28
cdr3_aa: CASSPPRGLNTGELFF
cdr3_nt: TGTGCCAGCAGTCCACCCAGGGGGTTGAACACCGGGGAGCTGTTTTTT

clone_size: -
j_call: TRBJ2-7
cdr3_length: 17
d_call: TRBD2
v_call: TRBV4-2
cdr3_aa: CASSPRLAGGRSYEQYF
cdr3_nt: TGTGCCAGCAGCCCCAGACTAGCGGGAGGTCGGTCCTACGAGCAGTACTTC

clone_size: once
j_call: TRBJ2-7
cdr3_length: 14
d_call: -
v_call: TRBV7-7
cdr3_aa: CAGSLGAQGYEQYF
cdr3_nt: TGTGCCGGCAGCTTAGGAGCACAGGGCTACGAGCAGTACTTC

clone_size: -
j_call: TRBJ1-2
cdr3_length: 15
d_call: TRBD1
v_call: TRBV5-1
cdr3_aa: CASSDGGQGSLGYTF
cdr3_nt: TGCGCCAGCAGCGACGGTGGACAGGGCTCTCTTGGCTACACCTTC

clone_size: once
j_call: TRBJ1-4
cdr3_length: 15
d_call: -
v_call: TRBV18
cdr3_aa: CASSRTSVPGEKLFF
cdr3_nt: TGTGCCAGCTCACGTACTTCGGTCCCCGGGGAAAAACTGTTTTTT

clone_size: -
j_call: TRBJ2-1
cdr3_length: 15
d_call: TRBD2
v_call: TRBV5-6
cdr3_aa: CASSRVSGGVNEQFF
cdr3_nt: TGTGCCAGCAGCCGCGTTAGCGGGGGGGTTAATGAGCAGTTCTTC

clone_size: -
j_call: TRBJ1-3
cdr3_length: 17
d_call: -
v_call: TRBV5-1
cdr3_aa: CASSLGGQIASGNTIYF
cdr3_nt: TGCGCCAGCAGCTTAGGAGGCCAGATCGCTTCTGGAAACACCATATATTTT

clone_size: -
j_call: TRBJ1-2
cdr3_length: 14
d_call: TRBD1
v_call: TRBV5-1
cdr3_aa: CASSSQGAGYGYTF
cdr3_nt: TGCGCCAGCAGCTCGCAGGGGGCCGGCTATGGCTACACCTTC

clone_size: -
j_call: TRBJ1-2
cdr3_length: 14
d_call: TRBD1
v_call: TRBV10-3
cdr3_aa: CAISVDRGGDGYTF
cdr3_nt: TGTGCCATCAGTGTGGACAGGGGAGGAGATGGCTACACCTTC

clone_size: once
j_call: TRBJ2-1
cdr3_length: 13
d_call: -
v_call: TRBV30
cdr3_aa: CAFDRSSYNEQFF
cdr3_nt: TGTGCCTTCGACCGGAGCTCCTACAATGAGCAGTTCTTC

clone_size: -
j_call: TRBJ2-1
cdr3_length: 14
d_call: TRBD2
v_call: TRBV19
cdr3_aa: CASEGGGGYNERFF
cdr3_nt: TGTGCCAGTGAGGGCGGGGGGGGATACAATGAGCGGTTCTTC

clone_size: -
j_call: TRBJ1-1
cdr3_length: 10
d_call: -
v_call: TRBV6-1
cdr3_aa: CASKGGEAFF
cdr3_nt: TGTGCCAGCAAGGGGGGGGAAGCTTTCTTT

clone_size: -
j_call: TRBJ2-2
cdr3_length: 16
d_call: TRBD1
v_call: TRBV10-3
cdr3_aa: CAIRSDRGRSDGELFF
cdr3_nt: TGTGCCATCAGATCGGACAGGGGGAGATCGGACGGGGAGCTGTTTTTT

clone_size: -
j_call: TRBJ2-1
cdr3_length: 14
d_call: -
v_call: TRBV7-2
cdr3_aa: CASSINTRYNEQFF
cdr3_nt: TGTGCCAGCAGCATTAATACACGCTACAATGAGCAGTTCTTC

clone_size: once
j_call: TRBJ1-2
cdr3_length: 14
d_call: TRBD1
v_call: TRBV6-5
cdr3_aa: CASRTATGAYGYTF
cdr3_nt: TGTGCCAGCAGAACCGCGACAGGGGCCTATGGCTACACCTTC

clone_size: once
j_call: TRBJ2-2
cdr3_length: 17
d_call: TRBD1
v_call: TRBV10-3
cdr3_aa: CAISYKTGGLNTGELFF
cdr3_nt: TGTGCCATCAGTTACAAAACAGGGGGTTTGAACACCGGGGAGCTGTTTTTT

clone_size: -
j_call: TRBJ2-3
cdr3_length: 14
d_call: -
v_call: TRBV11-3
cdr3_aa: CASSFQGSTDTQYF
cdr3_nt: TGTGCCAGCAGCTTCCAGGGCAGCACAGATACGCAGTATTTT

clone_size: once
j_call: TRBJ2-5
cdr3_length: 16
d_call: -
v_call: TRBV5-1
cdr3_aa: CASSPPAGQRWETQYF
cdr3_nt: TGCGCCAGCAGCCCCCCAGCGGGTCAGCGTTGGGAGACCCAGTACTTC

clone_size: -
j_call: TRBJ2-1
cdr3_length: 13
d_call: -
v_call: TRBV7-3
cdr3_aa: CASSPNYYNEQFF
cdr3_nt: TGTGCCAGCAGCCCAAACTACTACAATGAGCAGTTCTTC

clone_size: -
j_call: TRBJ1-3
cdr3_length: 14
d_call: -
v_call: TRBV5-1
cdr3_aa: CASRREGSGNTIYF
cdr3_nt: TGCGCCAGCAGACGGGAGGGCTCTGGAAACACCATATATTTT

clone_size: -
j_call: TRBJ2-7
cdr3_length: 14
d_call: -
v_call: TRBV5-4
cdr3_aa: CASSSGQKPYEQYF
cdr3_nt: TGTGCCAGCAGCTCTGGACAGAAACCCTACGAGCAGTACTTC

clone_size: -
j_call: TRBJ2-7
cdr3_length: 14
d_call: -
v_call: TRBV2
cdr3_aa: CASSGQGGFYEQYF
cdr3_nt: TGTGCCAGCAGTGGCCAGGGAGGTTTCTACGAGCAGTACTTC

clone_size: -
j_call: TRBJ2-7
cdr3_length: 14
d_call: TRBD2
v_call: TRBV2
cdr3_aa: CASRVGREYYEQYF
cdr3_nt: TGTGCCAGCAGAGTGGGGCGGGAGTATTACGAGCAGTACTTC

clone_size: -
j_call: TRBJ2-1
cdr3_length: 17
d_call: TRBD2
v_call: TRBV5-1
cdr3_aa: CASSSGGGAGSYNEQFF
cdr3_nt: TGCGCCAGCAGCTCCGGGGGAGGGGCCGGCTCCTACAATGAGCAGTTCTTC

clone_size: -
j_call: TRBJ2-1
cdr3_length: 20
d_call: TRBD2
v_call: TRBV18
cdr3_aa: CASSPFATSGRSSSYNEQFF
cdr3_nt: TGTGCCAGCTCACCATTCGCGACTAGCGGGCGCTCGAGCTCCTACAATGAGCAGTTCTTC

clone_size: -
j_call: TRBJ1-2
cdr3_length: 15
d_call: -
v_call: TRBV2
cdr3_aa: CASSGVAAENYGYTF
cdr3_nt: TGTGCCAGCAGTGGGGTCGCGGCTGAGAACTATGGCTACACCTTC

clone_size: -
j_call: TRBJ2-7
cdr3_length: 14
d_call: TRBD1
v_call: TRBV18
cdr3_aa: CASSARDSSYEQYF
cdr3_nt: TGTGCCAGCTCAGCACGGGACAGTTCCTACGAGCAGTACTTC

clone_size: -
j_call: TRBJ2-1
cdr3_length: 14
d_call: -
v_call: TRBV7-9
cdr3_aa: CASSPTVSYNEQFF
cdr3_nt: TGTGCCAGCAGTCCGACAGTCTCCTACAATGAGCAGTTCTTC

clone_size: -
j_call: TRBJ1-2
cdr3_length: 16
d_call: TRBD1
v_call: TRBV27
cdr3_aa: CASSFLRGAENYGYTF
cdr3_nt: TGTGCCAGCAGTTTCCTCAGGGGGGCAGAGAACTATGGCTACACCTTC